One sample yielded the 23 T cell receptor beta chains listed below, sequenced in a study of blood T cell repertoires in COVID-19 (TCRdb year 2020). The library relied on the immunoSEQ multiplex PCR assay. TCRdb re-hosts the immuneACCESS table, in-frame sequences only. Its copies lack some clones; in the studies checked, an unresolved V gene accounts for under half of them, and the cause for the rest is not known. In this sample the table shows 200,000 or so clones, 60% to 85% of which occur a single time. In total, the top ten clones hold roughly 17% of the sample. Sequences were obtained from peripheral blood. The origin of the receptors is a man aged 60 to 75 with active or convalescent COVID-19.

This clone was found a few times. The chain links TRBV5-1 to TRBJ1-2; 7 nucleotides match TRBD1. The CDR3 extends over 13 amino acids. The J segment lost 3 bases and the V segment lost 4 bases, leaving 3 bases of the junction unmatched. CDR1 and CDR2 from the germline V gene are SGHRS and YFSETQ. The DNA of the CDR3 is TGCGCCAGCAGCCTCAGGGGGGACTATGGCTACACCTTC. It codes for CASSLRGDYGYTF.

The chain combines TRBV18 with TRBJ1-2; 8 nucleotides match TRBD1. Germline trimming cut 3 bases from V and 7 bases from J; bases unmatched to any gene: 4. This CDR3 has 13 residues. From germline, CDR1 is KGHSH and CDR2 LQKENI. The CDR3 protein is CASSPDRGSGYTF. The CDR3 DNA reads as TGTGCCAGCTCACCCGACAGGGGATCTGGCTACACCTTC.

The chain employs TRBV6-5 and TRBJ2-1, with 7 bases aligning to TRBD2. Looked up from germline, CDR1 is MNHEY and CDR2 is SVGAGI. The length of the CDR3 is 14 residues. V shed 5 bases, J shed 12 bases, and the junction held 13 bases outside the gene matches. DNA of the CDR3: TGTGCCAGCAGTCAGCGGGACGGTTGGGAAGGGCAGTTCTTC. Translation gives CASSQRDGWEGQFF.

The chain recombines TRBV6-4 with TRBJ1-1; D remains ambiguous. Germline V CDR1 and CDR2: MRHNA, SNTAGT. This CDR3 is 14 amino acids long. V was trimmed by 2 bases and J by 2 bases, leaving 9 bases between them. Here the CDR3 reads CASSDGGENTEAFF. CDR3 coding DNA: TGTGCCAGCAGTGACGGCGGGGAAAACACTGAAGCTTTCTTT.

The V call is TRBV29-1, the J call TRBJ2-2, with D hard to call. The CDR3 totals 11 residues. Germline V gene sequence: CDR1 SQVTM, CDR2 ANQGSEA. Trimming took 5 bases from V and 6 from J, leaving 7 bases between them. The CDR3 coding sequence is TGCAGCGTTCAAAATTCCGGGGAGCTGTTTTTT. Residues: CSVQNSGELFF.

This chain connects TRBV7-8 to TRBJ2-1, with D possibly being TRBD2 (7 bases). Per the germline V gene, CDR1 is SGHVS and CDR2 is FQNEAQ. V was cut by 6 bases and J by 7 bases, with 19 bases left in between. The CDR3 is 15 amino acids. The CDR3 here is CASSGGGGLGNEQFF. Here the CDR3 DNA reads TGTGCCAGCAGTGGGGGCGGGGGTCTAGGGAATGAGCAGTTCTTC. The full variable domain, in which reference TRBV7-8 and TRBJ2-1 provide the parts outside the CDR3, is GAGVSQSPRYKVAKRGQDVALRCDPISGHVSLFWYQQALGQGPEFLTYFQNEAQLDKSGLPSDRFFAERPEGSVSTLKIQRTQQEDSAVYLCASSGGGGLGNEQFFGPGTRLTVL.

The genes are TRBV19 and TRBJ1-3; D gene ambiguous. Germline V gives CDR1 LNHDA, CDR2 SQIVND (reference sequence). V lost 3 bases and J 0 bases, leaving 12 bases between the germline ends. The CDR3 spans 16 residues. For the CDR3, the DNA is TGTGCCAGTAGTATTAGAGGCAGCATCTCTGGAAACACCATATATTTT. Amino acid sequence: CASSIRGSISGNTIYF.

The gene calls are TRBV27 and TRBJ2-3; TRBD1 matches at 7 bases. CDR3 length: 13 amino acids. J gave up 4 bases and V 6 bases, and 4 bases lay outside the gene matches. Germline lookup yields CDR1 MNHEY and CDR2 SMNVEV (reference sequence). The CDR3 DNA reads TGTGCCAGCAGCCGACAGGGACCAGATACGCAGTATTTT. This sequence encodes CASSRQGPDTQYF.

This clone has only one observation. The rearrangement links TRBV28 to TRBJ1-2; D is perhaps TRBD1 (5 bases). This CDR3 spans 14 amino acids. V was trimmed by 1 base and J by 7 bases, leaving 13 bases between them. Germline V CDR1 and CDR2: MDHEN, SYDVKM. The CDR3 DNA reads as TGTGCCAGCAGTTTATTCGAGGGGAGGGGTGGCTACACCTTC. Residues: CASSLFEGRGGYTF.

This clone has at least ten counts. The CDR3 DNA sequence: TGTGCCAGCAGCCAAGATCAGGGTGGCTACACCTTC. The encoded protein is CASSQDQGGYTF. The J gene is TRBJ1-2, the V gene TRBV3-1 (or the pseudogene TRBV3-2), with D possibly matching TRBD1 (5 bases). Germline V gene data show CDR1 as LGHDT and CDR2 as YNNKEL (reference sequence). The V end lost 0 bases, the J end lost 7 bases, and 6 bases lay between the germline ends. The CDR3 has 12 residues.

This chain uses TRBV9 with TRBJ1-1; 7 nucleotides match TRBD1. The V and J ends lost 3 bases and 7 bases, in that order; junction bases with no gene match: 3. The CDR3 covers 12 residues. The germline gives CDR1 SGDLS, CDR2 YYNGEE. For the CDR3, the DNA is TGTGCCAGCAGCGCAGGGGACAGTGAAGCTTTCTTT. It encodes CASSAGDSEAFF. The full variable domain, with the rest looked up from reference TRBV9 and TRBJ1-1, is DSGVTQTPKHLITATGQRVTLRCSPRSGDLSVYWYQQSLDQGLQFLIQYYNGEERAKGNILERFSAQQFPDLHSELNLSSLELGDSALYFCASSAGDSEAFFGQGTRLTVV.

This clone appeared a single time. This chain links TRBV28 with TRBJ1-4, with TRBD1 as a possible D gene (6 bases). The CDR3 is 15 residues long. Germline V gives CDR1 MDHEN, CDR2 SYDVKM. V was shortened by 6 bases and J by 3 bases, with 14 bases between the two germline ends. The DNA of the CDR3 is TGTGCCAGCAGAAGACCGGGGGGCCCTAATGAAAAACTGTTTTTT. It is translated as CASRRPGGPNEKLFF.

This chain connects TRBV6-5 to TRBJ2-5; the match to TRBD1 covers 11 bases. The CDR3 length is 15 residues. Germline assignment: CDR1 MNHEY and CDR2 SVGAGI. V lost 8 bases and J lost 2; bases outside the gene matches: 7. The CDR3 DNA sequence: TGTGCCAGCCCTTTCCGGGACAGGGGGCAAGAGACCCAGTACTTC. Residues: CASPFRDRGQETQYF.

The chain recombines TRBV5-6 with TRBJ2-4; no reliable D call. CDR1 is SGHDT and CDR2 is YYEEEE in the germline V gene. The germline V and J ends were trimmed by 2 bases and 7 bases, with 10 bases remaining between them. The CDR3 loop spans 13 amino acids. The CDR3 sequence: CASSLPSANIQYF. The CDR3 DNA follows: TGTGCCAGCAGCTTACCGTCCGCGAACATTCAGTACTTC.

V is TRBV28 and J is TRBJ1-3; D might be TRBD1 (5 bases). The CDR3 is 14 residues long. The V end was cut by 10 bases, the J end by 0 bases, with 13 bases between. Germline loops: CDR1 MDHEN, CDR2 SYDVKM. CDR3 sequence: CAISRQSSGNTIYF. The CDR3 DNA sequence: TGTGCCATCTCTAGACAGTCCTCTGGAAACACCATATATTTT.

This clone was detected only once. The V and J genes are TRBV24-1 and TRBJ2-2, with D maybe TRBD2 (5 bases). CDR1 and CDR2 (germline): KGHDR, SFDVKD. With 8 bases removed from V and 6 bases from J, the gap between germline ends came to 27 bases. The CDR3 contains 18 residues. CDR3 in DNA: TGTGCCACCATGATGATAAGACCGGGCCTAGCCGGGGCCGGGGAGCTGTTTTTT. Translating gives CATMMIRPGLAGAGELFF.

The chain has TRBV24-1 and TRBJ2-7; 9 positions match TRBD1. CDR1 is KGHDR, CDR2 SFDVKD, per germline. Germline trimming cut 4 bases from V and 3 bases from J; bases unmatched to any gene: 6. The CDR3 extends over 15 amino acids. CDR3 loop: CATSDTDRGIYEQYF. The CDR3 coding sequence is TGTGCCACCAGTGACACGGACAGGGGTATCTACGAGCAGTACTTC.

The chain has TRBV19 and TRBJ2-6; possibly TRBD2 for D (5 bases). V lost 4 bases, J lost 4 bases, and 11 bases lay in between. The CDR3 runs to 15 residues. CDR1 and CDR2 (germline): LNHDA, SQIVND (reference sequence). The chain's CDR3 is CASSTRDPGANVLTF. The CDR3 nucleotides are TGTGCCAGTAGTACTCGGGATCCCGGGGCCAACGTCCTGACTTTC.

The chain joins TRBV23-1 to TRBJ1-6, with a tentative D call TRBD1 (6 bases). TRBV23-1 is sorted into the ORF group, with uncertain function. This CDR3 is built from 13 residues. V shed 7 bases and J shed 6 bases, with 10 bases lying between them. This CDR3 reads CASTTGLNSPLHF. The CDR3 nucleotides read TGCGCCAGCACTACAGGGCTTAATTCACCCCTCCACTTT.

The V gene is TRBV7-2, the J gene TRBJ1-6; D gene ambiguous. V shed 1 base and J shed 9 bases, with 16 bases lying between them. CDR1 is SGHTA, CDR2 FQGNSA, per germline. This CDR3 spans 16 amino acids. The CDR3 sequence: CASSLDHGVGGSPLHF. The DNA of the CDR3 is TGTGCCAGCAGCTTAGATCACGGGGTGGGTGGTTCACCCCTCCACTTT.

The chain joins TRBV30 to TRBJ2-1, with TRBD2 as a possible D gene (5 bases). The CDR3 is 14 amino acids. V dropped 5 bases and J dropped 5 bases, with 16 bases sitting between them. CDR1 is GTSNPN, CDR2 SVGIG, per germline (reference sequence). The CDR3 nucleotides read TGTGCCTGGGTGCCCCGGGGATCGAACAATGAGCAGTTCTTC. Amino acid sequence: CAWVPRGSNNEQFF.

The rearrangement uses TRBV6-5 and TRBJ1-4, with 8 bases fitting TRBD1. The V gene's germline CDR1 is MNHEY and CDR2 SVGAGI. Trimming at V came to 8 bases and at J to 4 bases, leaving 6 bases not matched to a gene. The CDR3 runs to 14 residues. The CDR3 DNA reads as TGTGCCAGCGGGTCAGGGGGCCTTAATGAAAAACTGTTTTTT. It is translated as CASGSGGLNEKLFF.

The V call is TRBV27, the J call TRBJ1-1; no definite D call. The V end was cut by 3 bases, the J end by 0 bases, with 8 bases between. There are 14 residues in the CDR3. In germline, CDR1 is MNHEY, CDR2 SMNVEV (reference sequence). The chain's CDR3 is CASSFSGVNTEAFF. The CDR3 DNA sequence: TGTGCCAGCAGTTTCAGCGGGGTGAACACTGAAGCTTTCTTT.